This T cell receptor (beta chain) is drawn from a study of CD4 T cells in relation to SARS-CoV-2 and coronaviruses. Between the trimmed V and J ends, which lost 2 bases and 3 bases, there was a span of 18 bases. The CDR3 contains 17 residues. Germline-derived CDR1 and CDR2 are MGHDK and SYGVNS. Details on this clone: Its specificity is not known.

Repertoires were generated with immunoSEQ multiplex PCR, while TCRdb's copy carries only in-frame clones and drops some. The sample comprises tens of thousands of clones, 76% of which are singletons, and about a sixth rests with the top ten. Before the COVID-19 pandemic, during about 2011-2019, CD4+ T cells were taken from unexposed donors. After approximately 10 days of culture, CD4+ T cells were isolated. The source is a human donor in good health. The V gene is TRBV25-1, the J gene TRBJ2-3, with D possibly being TRBD1 (6 bases). The sequencing sample was made of CD4+ T cells from PBMCs, cultured in vitro. The CDR3 nucleotides read TGTGCCAGCAGTGAACCACAAACAGGGAAGAGGACAGATACGCAGTATTTT. It specifies CASSEPQTGKRTDTQYF.